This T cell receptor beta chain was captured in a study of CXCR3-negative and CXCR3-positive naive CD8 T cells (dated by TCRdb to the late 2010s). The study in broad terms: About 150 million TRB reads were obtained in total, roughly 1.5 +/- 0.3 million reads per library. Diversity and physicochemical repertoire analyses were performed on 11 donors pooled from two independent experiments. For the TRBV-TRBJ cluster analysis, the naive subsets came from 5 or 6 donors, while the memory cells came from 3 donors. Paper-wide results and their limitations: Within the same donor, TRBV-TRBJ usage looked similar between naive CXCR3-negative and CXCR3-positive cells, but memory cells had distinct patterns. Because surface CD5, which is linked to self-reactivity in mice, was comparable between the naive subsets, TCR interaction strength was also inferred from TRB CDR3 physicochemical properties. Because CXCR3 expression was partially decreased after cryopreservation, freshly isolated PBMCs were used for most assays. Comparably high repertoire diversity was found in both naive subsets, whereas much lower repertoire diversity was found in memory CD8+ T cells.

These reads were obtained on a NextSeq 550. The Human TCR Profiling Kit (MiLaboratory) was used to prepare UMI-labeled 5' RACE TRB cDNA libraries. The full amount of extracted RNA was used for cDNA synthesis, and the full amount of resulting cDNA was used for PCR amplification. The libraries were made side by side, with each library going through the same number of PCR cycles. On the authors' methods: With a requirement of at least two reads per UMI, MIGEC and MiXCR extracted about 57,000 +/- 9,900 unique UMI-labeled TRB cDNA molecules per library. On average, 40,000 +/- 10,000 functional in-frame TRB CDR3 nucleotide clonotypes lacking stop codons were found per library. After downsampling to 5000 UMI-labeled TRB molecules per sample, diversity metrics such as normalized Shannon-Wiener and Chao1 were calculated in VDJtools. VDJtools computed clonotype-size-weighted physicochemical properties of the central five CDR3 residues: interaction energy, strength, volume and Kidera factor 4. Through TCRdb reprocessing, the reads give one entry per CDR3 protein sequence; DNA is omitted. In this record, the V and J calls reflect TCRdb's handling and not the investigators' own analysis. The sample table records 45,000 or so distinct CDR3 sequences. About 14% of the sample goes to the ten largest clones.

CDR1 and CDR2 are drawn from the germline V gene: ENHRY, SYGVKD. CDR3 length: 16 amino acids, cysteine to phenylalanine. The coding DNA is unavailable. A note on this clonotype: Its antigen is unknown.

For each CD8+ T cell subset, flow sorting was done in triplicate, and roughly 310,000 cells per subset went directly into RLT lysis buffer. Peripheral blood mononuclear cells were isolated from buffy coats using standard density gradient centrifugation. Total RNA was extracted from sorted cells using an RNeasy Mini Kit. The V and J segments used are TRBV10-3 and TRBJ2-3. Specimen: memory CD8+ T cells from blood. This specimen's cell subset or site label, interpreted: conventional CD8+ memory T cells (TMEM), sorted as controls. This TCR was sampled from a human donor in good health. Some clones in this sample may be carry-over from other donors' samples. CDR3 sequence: CAISESTSGGTDTQYF.